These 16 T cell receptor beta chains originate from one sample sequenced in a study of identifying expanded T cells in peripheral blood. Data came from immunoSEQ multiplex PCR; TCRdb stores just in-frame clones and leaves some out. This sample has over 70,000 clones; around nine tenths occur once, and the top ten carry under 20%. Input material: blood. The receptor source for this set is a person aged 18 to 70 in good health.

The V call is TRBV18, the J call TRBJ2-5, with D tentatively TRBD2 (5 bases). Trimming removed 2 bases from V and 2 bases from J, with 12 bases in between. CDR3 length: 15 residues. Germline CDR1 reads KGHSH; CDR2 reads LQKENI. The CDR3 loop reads CASSPRRSAQETQYF. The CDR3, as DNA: TGTGCCAGCTCACCAAGGAGGTCGGCTCAAGAGACCCAGTACTTC.

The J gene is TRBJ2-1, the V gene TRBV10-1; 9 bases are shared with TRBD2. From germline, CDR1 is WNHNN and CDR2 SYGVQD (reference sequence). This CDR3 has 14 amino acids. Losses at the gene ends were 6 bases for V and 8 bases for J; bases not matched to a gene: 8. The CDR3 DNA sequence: TGCGCCAGCAGCAGCGGGGGGATTCCGGATGAGCAGTTCTTC. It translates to CASSSGGIPDEQFF.

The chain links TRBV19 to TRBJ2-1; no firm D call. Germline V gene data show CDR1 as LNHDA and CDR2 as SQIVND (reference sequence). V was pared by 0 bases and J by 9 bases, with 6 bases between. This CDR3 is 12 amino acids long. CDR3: CASSIDRSEQFF. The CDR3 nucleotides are TGTGCCAGTAGTATAGATCGGAGTGAGCAGTTCTTC.

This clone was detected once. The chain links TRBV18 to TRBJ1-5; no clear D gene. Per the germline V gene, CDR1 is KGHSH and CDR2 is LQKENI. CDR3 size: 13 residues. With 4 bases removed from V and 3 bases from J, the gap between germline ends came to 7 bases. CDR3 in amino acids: CASSQHVNQPQHF. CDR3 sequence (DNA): TGTGCCAGCTCACAACACGTCAATCAGCCCCAGCATTTT.

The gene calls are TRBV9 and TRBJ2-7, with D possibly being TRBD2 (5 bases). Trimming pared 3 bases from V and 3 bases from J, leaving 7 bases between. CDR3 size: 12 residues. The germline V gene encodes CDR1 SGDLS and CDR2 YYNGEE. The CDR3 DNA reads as TGTGCCAGCAGCGGAGGGTACTACGAGCAGTACTTC. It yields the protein CASSGGYYEQYF.

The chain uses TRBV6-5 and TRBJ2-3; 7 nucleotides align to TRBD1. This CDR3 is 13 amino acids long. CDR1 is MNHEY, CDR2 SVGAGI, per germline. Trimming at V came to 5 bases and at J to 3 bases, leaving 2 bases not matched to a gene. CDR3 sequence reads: CASSRQGTDTQYF. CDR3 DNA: TGTGCCAGCAGTAGACAGGGTACAGATACGCAGTATTTT.

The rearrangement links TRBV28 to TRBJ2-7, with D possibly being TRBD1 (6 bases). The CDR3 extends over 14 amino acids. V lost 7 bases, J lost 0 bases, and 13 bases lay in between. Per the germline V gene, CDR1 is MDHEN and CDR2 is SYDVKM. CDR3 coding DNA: TGTGCCAGCAATTTCCAGGGGAGCTCCTACGAGCAGTACTTC. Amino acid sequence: CASNFQGSSYEQYF.

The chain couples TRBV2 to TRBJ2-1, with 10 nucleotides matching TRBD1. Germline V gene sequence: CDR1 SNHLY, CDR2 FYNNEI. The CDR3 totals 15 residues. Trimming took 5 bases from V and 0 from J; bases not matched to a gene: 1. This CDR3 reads CASSWTGGSYNEQFF. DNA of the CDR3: TGTGCCAGCAGTTGGACAGGGGGCTCCTACAATGAGCAGTTCTTC. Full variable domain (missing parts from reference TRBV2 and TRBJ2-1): EPEVTQTPSHQVTQMGQEVILRCVPISNHLYFYWYRQILGQKVEFLVSFYNNEISEKSEIFDDQFSVERPDGSNFTLKIRSTKLEDSAMYFCASSWTGGSYNEQFFGPGTRLTVL.

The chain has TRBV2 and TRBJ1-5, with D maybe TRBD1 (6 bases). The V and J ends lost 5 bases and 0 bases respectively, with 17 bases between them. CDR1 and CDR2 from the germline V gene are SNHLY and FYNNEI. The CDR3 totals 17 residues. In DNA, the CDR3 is TGTGCCAGCAGTTTGGAACAGGGAACTTATAGCAATCAGCCCCAGCATTTT. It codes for CASSLEQGTYSNQPQHF.

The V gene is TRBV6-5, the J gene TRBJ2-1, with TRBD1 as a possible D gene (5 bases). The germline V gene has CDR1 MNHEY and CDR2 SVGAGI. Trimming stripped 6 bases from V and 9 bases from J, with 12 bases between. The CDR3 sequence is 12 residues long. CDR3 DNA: TGTGCCAGCAGAAGATCAGGGATTGAGCAGTTCTTC. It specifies CASRRSGIEQFF.

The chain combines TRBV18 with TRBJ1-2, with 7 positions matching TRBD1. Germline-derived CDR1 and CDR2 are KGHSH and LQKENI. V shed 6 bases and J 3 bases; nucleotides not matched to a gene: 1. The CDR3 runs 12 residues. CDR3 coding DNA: TGTGCCAGCTCCGGGACAGACTATGGCTACACCTTC. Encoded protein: CASSGTDYGYTF.

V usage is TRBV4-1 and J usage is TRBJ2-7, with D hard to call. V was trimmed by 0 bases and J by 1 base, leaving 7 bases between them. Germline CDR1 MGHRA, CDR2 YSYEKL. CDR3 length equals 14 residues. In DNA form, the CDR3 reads TGCGCCAGCAGCCAAGACGGCGGATCCTACGAGCAGTACTTC. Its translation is CASSQDGGSYEQYF.

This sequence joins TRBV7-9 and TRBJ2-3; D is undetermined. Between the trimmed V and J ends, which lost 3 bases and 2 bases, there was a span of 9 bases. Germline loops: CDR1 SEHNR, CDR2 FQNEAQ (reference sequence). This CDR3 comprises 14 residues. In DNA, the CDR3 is TGTGCCAGCAGCTTTGCTGGCGACACAGATACGCAGTATTTT. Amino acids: CASSFAGDTDTQYF.

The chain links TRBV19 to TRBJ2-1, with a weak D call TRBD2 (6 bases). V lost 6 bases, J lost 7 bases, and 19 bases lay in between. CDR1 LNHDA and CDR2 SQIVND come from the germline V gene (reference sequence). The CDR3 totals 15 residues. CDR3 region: CASRFSAGFENEQFF. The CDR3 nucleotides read TGTGCCAGTAGGTTTAGCGCGGGGTTCGAGAATGAGCAGTTCTTC. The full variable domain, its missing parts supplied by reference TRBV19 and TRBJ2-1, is DGGITQSPKYLFRKEGQNVTLSCEQNLNHDAMYWYRQDPGQGLRLIYYSQIVNDFQKGDIAEGYSVSREKKESFPLTVTSAQKNPTAFYLCASRFSAGFENEQFFGPGTRLTVL.

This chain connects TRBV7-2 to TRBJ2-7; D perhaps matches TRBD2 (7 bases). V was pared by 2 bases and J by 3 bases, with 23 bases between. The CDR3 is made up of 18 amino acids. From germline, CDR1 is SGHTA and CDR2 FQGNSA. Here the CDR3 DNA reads TGTGCCAGCAGCTTACAGGACAGCGGGGTTGGCGGGCTCTACGAGCAGTACTTC. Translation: CASSLQDSGVGGLYEQYF.

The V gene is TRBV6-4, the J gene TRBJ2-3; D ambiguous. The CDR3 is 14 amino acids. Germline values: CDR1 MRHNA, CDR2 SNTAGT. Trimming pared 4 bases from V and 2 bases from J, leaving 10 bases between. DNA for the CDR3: TGTGCCAGCAGTGTGGGAAGGCACACAGATACGCAGTATTTT. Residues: CASSVGRHTDTQYF.